The 31 T cell receptor beta chains in this list originate from one sample, sequenced in a study of response to subunit inactivated influenza vaccine. TCRdb re-called the RT-PCR reads through MiXCR, storing one row per CDR3 protein. The table includes approximately 530,000 distinct CDR3 sequences, roughly 13% detected once. The material sequenced was PBMCs from blood, taken 45 days after vaccination. Receptors originate from a man aged 45 to 65 who received an inactivated influenza vaccine.

This clonotype has more than one count but fewer than ten. This sequence joins TRBV5-1 and TRBJ2-3; TRBD2 matches at 8 bases. The CDR3 length is 14 residues. Germline CDR1 is SGHRS and CDR2 is YFSETQ. V shed 4 bases, J shed 4 bases, and the junction held 5 bases outside the gene matches. Here the CDR3 reads CASSHGGGADTQYF. In DNA form, the CDR3 reads TGCGCCAGCAGCCACGGGGGGGGCGCAGATACGCAGTATTTT.

This clonotype was detected many times. The CDR3: CASSQGTGGYYEQYF. CDR3 DNA sequence: TGTGCCAGCAGCCAAGGGACAGGGGGCTACTACGAGCAGTACTTC. The chain recombines TRBV3-1 with TRBJ2-7, with TRBD1 identical over 11 bases. The V segment lost 1 base and the J segment 3 bases; nucleotides outside the gene matches: 2. Germline lookup yields CDR1 LGHDT and CDR2 YNNKEL (reference sequence). There are 15 residues in the CDR3.

This clonotype was counted at least ten times. This chain links TRBV15 with TRBJ2-1; 9 bases align to TRBD1. Per the germline V gene, CDR1 is LNHNV and CDR2 is YYDKDF (reference sequence). This CDR3 is 20 amino acids long. Trimming cost V 0 bases and J 0 bases; bases outside gene matches: 12. The CDR3 reads CATSRERGTGFPPSYNEQFF. CDR3 nucleotides: TGTGCCACCAGCAGAGAAAGGGGGACAGGGTTTCCTCCCTCCTACAATGAGCAGTTCTTC.

V gene TRBV7-2 combines with J gene TRBJ1-5; D is possibly TRBD1 (6 bases). Trimming left V 6 bases short and J 0 bases short, with 12 bases between. From germline, CDR1 is SGHTA and CDR2 FQGNSA. CDR3 size: 15 residues. The CDR3 DNA follows: TGTGCCAGCAGGCCTACAGGGAATAGCAATCAGCCCCAGCATTTT. Its translation is CASRPTGNSNQPQHF.

The chain is built from TRBV10-2 and TRBJ2-7; D may be TRBD2 (7 bases). This CDR3 has 14 amino acids. Germline values: CDR1 WSHSY, CDR2 SAAADI. Trimming pared 4 bases from V and 2 bases from J, leaving 12 bases between. The CDR3 sequence is CASSGGGATYEQYF. CDR3 DNA: TGCGCCAGCAGTGGAGGGGGGGCAACCTACGAGCAGTACTTC.

V usage is TRBV7-9 and J usage is TRBJ1-1; 7 bases agree with TRBD1. This CDR3 region has 13 residues. CDR1 is SEHNR, CDR2 FQNEAQ, per germline (reference sequence). The J segment lost 8 bases and the V segment lost 5 bases, leaving 8 bases of the junction unmatched. CDR3 sequence: CASSGGGTAEAFF. CDR3 coding DNA: TGTGCCAGCAGCGGGGGCGGGACAGCGGAAGCTTTCTTT.

Concerning this clonotype itself: In this CDR3 the conserved last residue, phenylalanine or tryptophan, is missing, so a read error is likely. The chain recombines TRBV29-1 with TRBJ2-7; D tentatively reads TRBD1 or TRBD2 (6 bases each). This CDR3 spans 11 amino acids. Trimming cost V 7 bases and J 7 bases, with 14 bases left between them. The germline V gene encodes CDR1 SQVTM and CDR2 ANQGSEA. CDR3 sequence (DNA): TGCAGCGCTGGAGGGACACCAGAGCAGTACTTA. Translated, it gives CSAGGTPEQYL.

The chain combines TRBV19 with TRBJ2-1; D not certain. V shed 3 bases and J shed 5 bases, with 14 bases lying between them. The CDR3 runs to 15 residues. Germline CDR1 reads LNHDA; CDR2 reads SQIVND (reference sequence). Here the CDR3 DNA reads TGTGCCAGTAGTATTCTCCGGTCACGGAACAATGAGCAGTTCTTC. Its translation: CASSILRSRNNEQFF. The variable domain in full, completed from reference TRBV19 and TRBJ2-1, reads DGGITQSPKYLFRKEGQNVTLSCEQNLNHDAMYWYRQDPGQGLRLIYYSQIVNDFQKGDIAEGYSVSREKKESFPLTVTSAQKNPTAFYLCASSILRSRNNEQFFGPGTRLTVL.

The chain uses TRBV6-5 and TRBJ2-3, with 7 nucleotides matching TRBD2. This CDR3 has 15 amino acids. Germline CDR1 reads MNHEY; CDR2 reads SVGAGI. The trim removed 2 bases at V and 4 bases at J, leaving 6 bases unmatched. DNA for the CDR3: TGTGCCAGCAGTTACCAGGCGGGGGTGGCAGATACGCAGTATTTT. Encoded protein: CASSYQAGVADTQYF.

This clonotype was seen a few times. The V call is TRBV5-1, the J call TRBJ1-1, with no clear D. CDR3 length: 14 amino acids. The germline V and J ends were trimmed by 5 bases and 1 base, with 12 bases remaining between them. Germline values: CDR1 SGHRS, CDR2 YFSETQ. The CDR3 coding sequence is TGCGCCAGCAGTGAGTGGGGAGGGAACACTGAAGCTTTCTTT. Its protein product is CASSEWGGNTEAFF.

J is TRBJ2-1 and V is TRBV3-1, with D possibly being TRBD2 (5 bases). The germline V and J ends were trimmed by 2 bases and 6 bases, with 14 bases remaining between them. Germline assignment: CDR1 LGHDT and CDR2 YNNKEL (reference sequence). The CDR3 sequence is 15 residues long. CDR3: CASSQFSAAGNEQFF. As DNA, the CDR3 is TGTGCCAGCAGCCAATTTAGCGCGGCGGGCAATGAGCAGTTCTTC.

This clonotype showed up just a few times. The chain is built from TRBV5-4 and TRBJ2-3; D perhaps matches TRBD2 (7 bases). Germline values: CDR1 SGHNT, CDR2 YYREEE (reference sequence). V was cut by 1 base and J by 6 bases, with 12 bases left in between. The CDR3 consists of 14 residues. The CDR3 region is CASSLWGGRDTQYF. The CDR3 DNA follows: TGTGCCAGCAGCTTGTGGGGGGGGCGCGATACGCAGTATTTT.

The chain links TRBV4-1 to TRBJ2-2; D unclear. Looked up from germline, CDR1 is MGHRA and CDR2 is YSYEKL. Trimming stripped 1 base from V and 6 bases from J, with 0 bases between. The CDR3 has 11 amino acids. DNA of the CDR3: TGCGCCAGCAGCCAAGCCGGGGAGCTGTTTTTT. Protein sequence: CASSQAGELFF.

The table lists this clonotype with many counts. The chain recombines TRBV5-1 with TRBJ2-3; D is ambiguous. This CDR3 is 12 amino acids long. Trimming pared 4 bases from V and 4 bases from J, leaving 7 bases between. Germline lookup yields CDR1 SGHRS and CDR2 YFSETQ. Written as DNA, the CDR3 is TGCGCCAGCAGCCCTCCCGCAGATACGCAGTATTTT. Amino acid sequence: CASSPPADTQYF. Full variable domain (outside the CDR3, taken from reference TRBV5-1 and TRBJ2-3): KAGVTQTPRYLIKTRGQQVTLSCSPISGHRSVSWYQQTPGQGLQFLFEYFSETQRNKGNFPGRFSGRQFSNSRSEMNVSTLELGDSALYLCASSPPADTQYFGPGTRLTVL.

The chain links TRBV29-1 to TRBJ2-3; possibly TRBD1 for D (5 bases). Germline V lookup: CDR1 SQVTM, CDR2 ANQGSEA. This CDR3 contains 14 residues. With 1 base removed from V and 2 bases from J, the gap between germline ends came to 10 bases. The CDR3 DNA sequence: TGCAGCGTTGAAGCAGGGCCGACCACAGATACGCAGTATTTT. It specifies CSVEAGPTTDTQYF.

This clonotype was detected a few times. The chain combines TRBV5-1 with TRBJ2-5; the match to TRBD2 covers 8 bases. This CDR3 contains 16 residues. Germline V gene lookup returns CDR1 SGHRS and CDR2 YFSETQ. V shed 1 base, J shed 4 bases, and the junction held 9 bases outside the gene matches. DNA of the CDR3: TGCGCCAGCAGCTTGATATCCGGGAGGGGCCGAGAGACCCAGTACTTC. Translating gives CASSLISGRGRETQYF.

V usage is TRBV4-1 and J usage is TRBJ1-2; TRBD1 matches at 8 bases. This CDR3 contains 15 residues. CDR1 is MGHRA, CDR2 YSYEKL, per germline. V was clipped by 2 bases and J by 4 bases; unmatched bases: 6. For the CDR3, the DNA is TGCGCCAGCAGCCAACCCTCGACAGGGGCCTATGGCTACACCTTC. Translating it yields CASSQPSTGAYGYTF.

This clonotype has a count of ten or more. The gene calls are TRBV20-1 and TRBJ2-1, with D maybe TRBD2 (6 bases). This CDR3 region has 13 residues. CDR1 and CDR2 from the germline V gene are DFQATT and SNEGSKA (reference sequence). The CDR3 is CNPLGRGHNEQFF. The CDR3 nucleotides are TGCAATCCGCTCGGGCGGGGACACAATGAGCAGTTCTTC.

Comments on this clonotype: One end of the junction fails to match germline, which may point to a read error. The V call is TRBV5-1, the J call TRBJ2-5; D not resolved. Germline V gene data show CDR1 as SGHRS and CDR2 as YFSETQ. The CDR3 is made up of 13 amino acids. The CDR3 DNA sequence: TGCGCCAGCAGCCCCGCCCAGGCAGAGACCAAGTACTTC. Its protein is CASSPAQAETKYF. Full variable domain (outside the CDR3, taken from reference TRBV5-1 and TRBJ2-5): KAGVTQTPRYLIKTRGQQVTLSCSPISGHRSVSWYQQTPGQGLQFLFEYFSETQRNKGNFPGRFSGRQFSNSRSEMNVSTLELGDSALYLCASSPAQAETKYFGPGTRLLVL.

J is TRBJ1-4 and V is TRBV20-1; 9 nucleotides match TRBD1. The CDR3 totals 13 residues. Germline V gene lookup returns CDR1 DFQATT and CDR2 SNEGSKA (reference sequence). Unmatched junction bases numbered 4, after V lost 3 bases and J lost 8 bases. The CDR3 reads CSARDRGGEKLFF. CDR3 bases: TGCAGTGCTAGGGACAGGGGAGGCGAAAAACTGTTTTTT.

This clonotype occurred many times. The J gene is TRBJ2-2, the V gene TRBV5-6; D remains ambiguous. V was clipped by 0 bases and J by 5 bases, with 11 bases between them. This CDR3 is 15 amino acids long. Germline-derived CDR1 and CDR2 are SGHDT and YYEEEE. This CDR3 is CASSLGAGGTGELFF. CDR3 in DNA: TGTGCCAGCAGCTTGGGGGCAGGCGGAACCGGGGAGCTGTTTTTT.

This clonotype showed up just a few times. The rearrangement joins TRBV5-5 to TRBJ2-7; D is unclear. Germline CDR1 SGHKS, CDR2 YYEKEE (reference sequence). This CDR3 has 14 residues. V was shortened by 1 base and J by 2 bases, with 10 bases between the two germline ends. CDR3 DNA: TGTGCCAGCAGCTTGTATGCAGGAGCCTACGAGCAGTACTTC. Its translation: CASSLYAGAYEQYF.

This clonotype was counted between two and nine times. This rearrangement joins TRBV20-1 to TRBJ2-1, with 7 nucleotides matching TRBD2. V gave up 3 bases and J gave up 3 bases; unmatched junction bases: 8. The CDR3 is made up of 15 amino acids. Looked up from germline, CDR1 is DFQATT and CDR2 is SNEGSKA (reference sequence). The CDR3: CSASGASGNYNEQFF. DNA of the CDR3: TGCAGTGCTAGTGGGGCTAGCGGCAACTACAATGAGCAGTTCTTC.

This clonotype has just a few counts. This sequence joins TRBV7-6 and TRBJ2-3, with 8 positions matching TRBD2. The CDR3 extends over 15 amino acids. The V segment lost 5 bases and the J segment 4 bases; nucleotides outside the gene matches: 8. Germline V gene sequence: CDR1 SGHVS, CDR2 FNYEAQ. The CDR3 bases are TGTGCCAGCAGCCCGAGCGGGGGACGGGCAGATACGCAGTATTTT. This codes for CASSPSGGRADTQYF.

This clonotype was counted between two and nine times. The J gene is TRBJ2-7, the V gene TRBV20-1, with no clear D. Germline values: CDR1 DFQATT, CDR2 SNEGSKA (reference sequence). Trimming pared 0 bases from V and 6 bases from J, leaving 21 bases between. This CDR3 has 16 amino acids. CDR3 sequence: CSARDVRLPLISEQYF. Here the CDR3 DNA reads TGCAGTGCTAGAGATGTCAGACTGCCTCTAATCAGCGAGCAGTACTTC.

The chain has TRBV2 and TRBJ2-7; 8 bases match TRBD1. The length of the CDR3 is 14 residues. The V gene end was trimmed by 5 bases and the J gene end by 2 bases; junction bases not matched to a gene: 5. The germline V gene has CDR1 SNHLY and CDR2 FYNNEI. Here the CDR3 reads CASSTGQAAYEQYF. As DNA, the CDR3 is TGTGCCAGCAGTACGGGACAGGCAGCCTACGAGCAGTACTTC.

The V call is TRBV29-1, the J call TRBJ2-1, with 10 bases identical to TRBD2. The CDR3 totals 16 residues. Unmatched junction bases numbered 8, after V lost 4 bases and J lost 2 bases. Germline V CDR1 and CDR2: SQVTM, ANQGSEA. The CDR3 spells CSVAPGLAGAYNEQFF. CDR3 bases: TGCAGCGTTGCCCCGGGTCTAGCGGGAGCCTACAATGAGCAGTTCTTC.

This clonotype was detected a few times. The V gene is TRBV6-1, the J gene TRBJ2-3; 7 positions match TRBD1. This CDR3 region has 15 residues. The germline V gene has CDR1 MNHNS and CDR2 SASEGT. The junction had 8 bases not matched to a gene; V was cut back by 5 bases and J by 3 bases. The CDR3, as DNA: TGTGCCAGCAGTCGGCAGGGGGATTGGACAGATACGCAGTATTTT. This translates into CASSRQGDWTDTQYF.

This chain joins TRBV15 and TRBJ2-4, with a tentative D call TRBD1 (5 bases). V gave up 4 bases and J gave up 1 base, with 11 bases separating them. The germline CDR1 and CDR2 sequences are LNHNV and YYDKDF (reference sequence). CDR3 length: 15 residues. The CDR3 loop reads CATSMAGNAKNIQYF. CDR3 DNA: TGTGCCACCAGCATGGCAGGGAATGCCAAAAACATTCAGTACTTC.

This clonotype has just a few counts. The CDR3 protein is CASSLGPTRGGELFF. CDR3 coding DNA: TGTGCCAGCAGTTTAGGACCGACTCGGGGCGGGGAGCTGTTTTTT. The rearrangement links TRBV6-2 or TRBV6-3 to TRBJ2-2; a weak D match, TRBD2 (5 bases). Germline CDR1 is MNHEY and CDR2 is SVGEGT. This CDR3 has 15 residues. Trimming cost V 4 bases and J 7 bases, with 16 bases left between them.

This clonotype was seen only a few times. This rearrangement joins TRBV10-3 to TRBJ2-1; D possibly uses TRBD1 or TRBD2 (5 bases each). The CDR3 length is 14 residues. Germline-derived CDR1 and CDR2 are ENHRY and SYGVKD. V lost 0 bases and J 8 bases, leaving 11 bases between the germline ends. The chain's CDR3 is CAISESGVGDEQFF. The CDR3 bases are TGTGCCATCAGTGAGTCGGGGGTTGGGGATGAGCAGTTCTTC.